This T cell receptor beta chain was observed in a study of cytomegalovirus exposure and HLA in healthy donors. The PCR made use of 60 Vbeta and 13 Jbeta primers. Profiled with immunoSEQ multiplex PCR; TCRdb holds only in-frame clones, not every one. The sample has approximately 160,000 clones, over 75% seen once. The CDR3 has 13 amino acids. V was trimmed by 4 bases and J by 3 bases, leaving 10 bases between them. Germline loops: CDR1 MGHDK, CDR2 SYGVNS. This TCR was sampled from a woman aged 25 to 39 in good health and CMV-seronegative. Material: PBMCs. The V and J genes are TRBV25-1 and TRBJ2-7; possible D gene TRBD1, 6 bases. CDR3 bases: TGTGCCAGCAGTGCCGAGGGGGTCTACGAGCAGTACTTC. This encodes CASSAEGVYEQYF.